Listed here is a single T cell receptor beta chain. Its antigen has not been determined. The input lacks base qualities; no much larger clone sits a single base away. This sample was included in a study of beta chain features in type 1 diabetes (dated by TCRdb to 2017 to 2018). As for the study more broadly: Mean age, gender distribution, total cell number and subset yield did not differ between patients and healthy donors. A total of roughly 100 million sorted cells were examined across all samples, and the number of cells per subset was strongly correlated with RNA yield. The study compared TCRB repertoires of sorted circulating CD4+ T cell subsets between recently diagnosed type 1 diabetes patients and matched healthy donors. Regulatory and stem cell-like memory subsets were isolated from only 8 patients and roughly 8 healthy donors, whereas naive and central memory subsets came from all 30 or so donors. Beyond this particular receptor, the publication reports: Shorter templates might have been favored by PCR, but patient and control samples were amplified and corrected together, so both groups would have been affected equally by any skew. Naive, central memory and regulatory TCRB repertoires appeared to be more similar among patients than among healthy donors. Because cDNA was sequenced instead of genomic DNA, activated cells with high expression could be over-represented, although the groups did not differ in activation or CD3 levels. Only small numbers of individuals were included in the HLA sub-analyses, which left unresolved whether HLA type had any influence on TCRB rearrangement. In all four CD4+ subsets, TCRB CDR3 length was moderately but significantly shorter in type 1 diabetes patients. Fewer insertions and more nucleotide deletions at VDJ recombination sites were observed in patients with type 1 diabetes, implying thymic rearrangement abnormalities.

A single peripheral blood draw of around 0.11 L on average was collected from each donor into heparinised tubes. A BD FACSAria II and a panel including CD45RO, CCR7, CD25, CD127, CD95 and CD27 were used to sort naive, central memory, regulatory and stem cell-like memory CD4+ T cells. A purity above 95% was achieved for all sorted populations. PBMCs were separated immediately by Lymphoprep density gradient centrifugation and were stained directly, without being cultured. Samples were stained and sorted in pairs, with one healthy donor and one patient per experiment, so that batch effects were minimized. All of the isolated RNA was reverse transcribed with the High Capacity cDNA Reverse Transcription Kit, so expressed TCRB transcripts were sequenced. Naive, central memory and regulatory T cell samples underwent deep immunoSEQ sequencing, averaging about 3.57 million total reads per sample. Sorted cells were lysed in RLT buffer and RNA was extracted with DNase-treated RNeasy Micro or Mini kits, depending on cell number. Each cell subset was processed on its own to prevent cross-contamination, while patient and healthy donor samples were processed together. Using the immunoSEQ multiplex PCR, TCRB sequences were amplified from cDNA into 87-bp fragments spanning the CDR3 region. Sequencing of the amplicons was performed on the Illumina HiSeq platform. As for the original processing: Synthetic template baselines were used to correct PCR bias computationally, reads within Hamming distance 2 were collapsed together, and singletons that could not be merged were discarded. Reads were aligned against IMGT so that V, D and J genes, CDR3 length and insertions or deletions at six rearrangement sites could be assigned. Clonotype counts were normalized to sorted cell number within each subset before computing true diversity and Gini coefficients with the tcR R package. The overlap coefficient, calculated on TCRB nucleotide sequences, was used to quantify repertoire sharing. TCRdb's version of the immuneACCESS table is confined to in-frame rearrangements and falls short of the full clone set. An unresolved V gene accounts for under half of the shortfall where checked; the remainder is of unknown origin. V and J calls plus clone size are reproduced from that table; the DNA served to infer D and trimming. The sample table records 130,000 to 150,000 clones; around 13% of these occur just once. The top ten clonotypes cover less than 1.5% of the sample.

Sequenced material: central memory CD4+ T cells from blood. The source is a man in his late teens or twenties with type 1 diabetes.

The DNA sequence reads TGTGCCTGGAGTATGGGTGTGAGGCCGGATCAGCCCCAGCATTTT. Its product reads: CAWSMGVRPDQPQHF. The chain is made from TRBV30 and TRBJ1-5; the D gene is unclear. Sequences GTSNPN (CDR1) and SVGIG (CDR2) are obtained from the germline V gene (reference sequence). The CDR3 goes from the cysteine to the phenylalanine over 15 residues. Only the CDR3 part of the read is kept: 45 bases, read in frame from the first base. Trimming costs V 2 bases and J 5 bases, and their ends lie 16 bases apart.